The 8 T cell receptor beta chains below all came from one sample that was sequenced in a study of cytotoxic CD8 clonotypes in ibrutinib-treated CLL. The method was immunoSEQ multiplex PCR; TCRdb's version includes in-frame clones alone and lacks a portion of them. The table records about 92,000 clones, 77% of them present only once. This specimen consisted of PBMCs, obtained after 24 months of ibrutinib treatment. Every receptor here comes from a human donor with chronic lymphocytic leukemia.

The sample holds a few counts of this clone. The chain links TRBV28 to TRBJ2-7; tentative D call: TRBD1 (5 bases). The length of the CDR3 is 15 residues. V lost 5 bases, J lost 2 bases, and 16 bases lay in between. Per the germline V gene, CDR1 is MDHEN and CDR2 is SYDVKM. In DNA, the CDR3 is TGTGCCAGCAGTACCCCGCAGGACATGACCTACGAGCAGTACTTC. It specifies CASSTPQDMTYEQYF.

The chain's CDR3 is CASSLAGGGAYGTGELFF. CDR3 bases: TGTGCCAGCAGCTTAGCGGGCGGGGGGGCCTATGGCACCGGGGAGCTGTTTTTT. The chain recombines TRBV7-2 with TRBJ2-2; 9 bases are a match to TRBD2. J gave up 4 bases and V 0 bases, and 9 bases lay outside the gene matches. Germline V CDR1 and CDR2: SGHTA, FQGNSA. The CDR3 contains 18 residues. The variable domain in full, with the rest retrieved from reference TRBV7-2 and TRBJ2-2, is GAGVSQSPSNKVTEKGKDVELRCDPISGHTALYWYRQSLGQGLEFLIYFQGNSAPDKSGLPSDRFSAERTGGSVSTLTIQRTQQEDSAVYLCASSLAGGGAYGTGELFFGEGSRLTVL.

This clone was seen a single time. The V call is TRBV5-4, the J call TRBJ2-1; D not certain. The V gene's germline CDR1 is SGHNT and CDR2 YYREEE (reference sequence). This CDR3 region has 13 residues. V dropped 2 bases and J dropped 6 bases, with 9 bases sitting between them. CDR3 loop: CASSLLHGNEQFF. For the CDR3, the DNA is TGTGCCAGCAGCTTACTACACGGCAATGAGCAGTTCTTC.

This CDR3 reads CASSDGLWGETQYF. CDR3 coding DNA: TGTGCCAGCAGCGACGGACTATGGGGAGAGACCCAGTACTTC. The chain combines TRBV28 with TRBJ2-5, with D maybe TRBD2 (6 bases). Germline loops: CDR1 MDHEN, CDR2 SYDVKM. The CDR3 length is 14 residues. Trimming removed 6 bases at V and 4 bases at J, with 15 bases between.

V is TRBV28 and J is TRBJ2-7; 7 nucleotides agree with TRBD2. This CDR3 is 14 amino acids long. V shed 5 bases, J shed 4 bases, and the junction held 8 bases outside the gene matches. In germline, CDR1 is MDHEN, CDR2 SYDVKM. CDR3 in DNA: TGTGCCAGCAGTACCTGGACTAGGGGATACGAGCAGTACTTC. Translation: CASSTWTRGYEQYF.

This rearrangement joins TRBV5-6 to TRBJ2-7; 7 positions match TRBD1. CDR1 is SGHDT and CDR2 is YYEEEE in the germline V gene. V was pared by 3 bases and J by 3 bases, with 0 bases of the junction left unmatched. The CDR3 has 12 amino acids. The CDR3 reads CASSWDSYEQYF. The CDR3 DNA sequence: TGTGCCAGCAGCTGGGACAGCTACGAGCAGTACTTC.

The chain uses TRBV7-3 and TRBJ2-1; 13 bases match TRBD2. Germline-derived CDR1 and CDR2 are SGHTA and FQGTGA. After removal of 6 bases from V and 8 bases from J, the junction contained 10 bases not matched to a gene. CDR3 length: 16 residues. This chain's CDR3 is CASSSLGLAGADEQFF. Here the CDR3 DNA reads TGTGCCAGCAGTAGCCTTGGACTAGCGGGAGCCGATGAGCAGTTCTTC.

The chain recombines TRBV9 with TRBJ2-5; no definite D call. Germline CDR1 SGDLS, CDR2 YYNGEE. V was cut by 4 bases and J by 2 bases, with 6 bases left in between. The CDR3 covers 12 residues. The CDR3 here is CASSPRQETQYF. The CDR3 bases are TGTGCCAGCAGCCCTAGGCAAGAGACCCAGTACTTC.